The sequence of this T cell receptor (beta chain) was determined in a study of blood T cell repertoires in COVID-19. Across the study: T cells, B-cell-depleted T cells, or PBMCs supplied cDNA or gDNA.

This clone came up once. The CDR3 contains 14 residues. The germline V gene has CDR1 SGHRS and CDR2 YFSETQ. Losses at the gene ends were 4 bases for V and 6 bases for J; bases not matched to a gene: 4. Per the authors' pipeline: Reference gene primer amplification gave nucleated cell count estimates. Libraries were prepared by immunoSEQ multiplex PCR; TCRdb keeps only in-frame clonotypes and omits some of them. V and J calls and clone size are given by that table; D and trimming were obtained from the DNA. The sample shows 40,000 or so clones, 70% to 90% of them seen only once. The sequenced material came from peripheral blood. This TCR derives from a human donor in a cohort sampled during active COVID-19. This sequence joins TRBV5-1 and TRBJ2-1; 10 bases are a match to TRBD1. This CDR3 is CASSPGQGLNEQFF. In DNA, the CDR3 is TGCGCCAGCAGCCCGGGACAGGGGCTCAATGAGCAGTTCTTC.